The entry below describes one T cell receptor beta chain. Its antigen remains unidentified. The data were obtained in a study of graft-versus-host responses after intestinal transplantation. Across the study: Transplant types were multivisceral, liver-intestinal, or isolated intestinal. Tacrolimus plus steroids were given to all recipients for two to three years, preceded by anti-thymocyte globulin induction.

Both intraepithelial and lamina propria lymphocytes were released by processing graft tissue. Profiling relied on immunoSEQ multiplex PCR, and the TCRdb table lists in-frame clones only, not all of them. The data contain 17,000 or so clones, 70% to 85% of them singletons. Findings and limits, study-wide: GvH clones surfaced in recipient marrow, some emerging earlier in ileum or blood.

Sequencing was performed on ileum tissue, taken 17 days after transplant. The receptor was derived from a human patient who received an intestinal transplant, so some T cells may come from the graft donor.

CDR3 sequence: CAIRQVSSYEQYF. The DNA for the CDR3 is TGTGCCATCAGACAGGTTAGCTCCTACGAGCAGTACTTC. The V call is TRBV28, the J call TRBJ2-7; tentative D call: TRBD1 (6 bases). This CDR3 is 13 amino acids long. The V gene's germline CDR1 is MDHEN and CDR2 SYDVKM. Trimming stripped 10 bases from V and 0 bases from J, with 13 bases between.